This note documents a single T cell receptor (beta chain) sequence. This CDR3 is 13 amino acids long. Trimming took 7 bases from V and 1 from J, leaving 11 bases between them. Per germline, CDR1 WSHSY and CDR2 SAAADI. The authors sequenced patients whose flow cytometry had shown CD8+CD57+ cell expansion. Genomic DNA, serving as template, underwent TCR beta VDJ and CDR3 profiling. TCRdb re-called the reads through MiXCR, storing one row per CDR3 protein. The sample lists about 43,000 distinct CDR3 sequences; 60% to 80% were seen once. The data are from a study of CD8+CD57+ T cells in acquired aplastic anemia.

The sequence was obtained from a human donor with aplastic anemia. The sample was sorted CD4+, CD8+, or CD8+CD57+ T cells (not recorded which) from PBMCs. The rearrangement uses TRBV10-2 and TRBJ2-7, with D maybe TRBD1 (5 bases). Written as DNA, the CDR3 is TGCGCCAGCACTTCGACAGTATCCTACGAGCAGTACTTC. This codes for CASTSTVSYEQYF.